This TCR beta chain was sequenced during a study of glioma-infiltrating T cells after dendritic cell vaccination. Data came from immunoSEQ multiplex PCR; TCRdb stores just in-frame clones and leaves some out. The sample lists 1,100 or so clones; approximately 90% were seen once. Over 20% tumor content was confirmed by H&E before DNA isolation. This CDR3 spans 13 amino acids. Trimming stripped 0 bases from V and 4 bases from J, with 6 bases between. CDR1 LGHNA and CDR2 YSLEER come from the germline V gene. This sequence originates from a human donor with glioblastoma. Sequencing used tumor tissue, obtained before dendritic cell vaccination. The V call is TRBV4-3, the J call TRBJ1-2; D not resolved. The CDR3 nucleotides read TGCGCCAGCAGCCAAGATATCTCCTATGGCTACACCTTC. Translating it yields CASSQDISYGYTF.